These T cell receptor beta chains were read from a single sample in a study of blood T cell repertoires in COVID-19. Produced via immunoSEQ multiplex PCR; TCRdb's table is partial and in-frame only. This table has hundreds of thousands of clones, about 90% appearing once. The sample taken for sequencing was peripheral blood. These receptors were collected from a man aged 55 to 69 with COVID-19, enrolled during active disease. Both conserved end residues are part of each CDR3.

v_call cdr3_aa
TRBV30 CAWNRGGNNQPQHF
TRBV19 CASSIPGQTNYGYTF
TRBV7-8 CASSLVLASAGELFF
TRBV29-1 CSVTSGQKTNTEAFF
TRBV30 CAWGQGALTGELFF
TRBV19 CASSTGGNQPQHF
TRBV4-2 CASSQGDWDNEQFF
TRBV7-9 CASSIMGRDSPLHF
TRBV5-4 CASSMGTSGSYNEQFF
TRBV5-6 CASSLGGQYEQYF
TRBV12-3/TRBV12-4 CASSPGQGYEQYF
TRBV7-2 CASSLDRVTGELFF
TRBV9 CASSAWDRGTEAFF
TRBV6-5 CASRRMNTGELFF
TRBV7-3 CASSKAGRADTQYF
TRBV7-9 CASSFPPSFPTGANVLTF
TRBV27 CASRFTQGPEQYF
TRBV7-8 CASSLSASGRRSSYNEQFF
TRBV7-8 CASTRLAGGTDTQYF
TRBV7-2 CASSLGQGQGNYGYTF
TRBV28 CASSSRKDRGNVYGYTF
TRBV7-9 CASSQGMNTEAFF
TRBV30 CAWSVGGLETQYF
TRBV9 CASSAENTQYF
TRBV19 CASRGQGDYGYTF
TRBV2 CASSALAGNTGELFF
TRBV21-1 CASSKKVWGPGELFF
TRBV28 CASTSNTGVSLRHGYTF
TRBV11-1 CASSFYRTQETQYF
TRBV2 CASSPPRGITEAFF
TRBV9 CASSARTVGELFF
TRBV24-1 CATSDRSRESYGYTF
TRBV13 CASSLKLRQGYGYTF
TRBV3-1/TRBV3-2 CASSRGYEQYF
TRBV7-9 CASSLVPDYGYTF
TRBV27 CASSFPGHEQYF
TRBV6-5 CASRAPGLIEQYF
TRBV5-1 CASSLSGDYTDTQYF
TRBV28 CASSIPTSGRVTGELFF
TRBV27 CASSPTGVHEQYF
TRBV2 CASSEVGTSGGEQFF
TRBV7-8 CASSGSGAYNEQFF
TRBV21-1 CASSKCTVPPGIPEAFF
TRBV19 CASSLPGQGNREQYF
TRBV14 CASSHQGNTEAFF
TRBV11-1 CASRDRGSYTF